The text below deals with one T cell receptor (beta chain). Its specificity is not known. This specimen comes from a study of T-cell memory formation after mild COVID-19. Study-wide background: Largely donor-specific TCR clusters were found.

Each CDR3 protein gets one entry after TCRdb re-called the 5' RACE reads with MiXCR. This table holds roughly 89,000 distinct CDR3 sequences, approximately 13% found once. General study results and limits: In pre-infection memory, a portion of responding clones appeared, which suggested that cross-reactive memory joined. Researchers report contracting CD4+ clones mostly in CM and EM, with CD8+ clones in EMRA.

Per germline, CDR1 LNHDA and CDR2 SQIVND (reference sequence). V gave up 6 bases and J gave up 5 bases; unmatched junction bases: 4. The CDR3 sequence is 13 residues long. The sequencing input was PBMCs or a T cell subset sorted from them (not recorded which). The sequence derives from an adult woman who had mild COVID-19 (a few samples of this study predate the infection). Cell type and time point are not known. This sequence joins TRBV19 and TRBJ2-5, with TRBD1 matching 9 bases. This CDR3 reads CASSTTGGETQYF. The CDR3 bases are TGTGCCAGTAGCACGACAGGGGGTGAGACCCAGTACTTC.